Presented here are 8 T cell receptor beta chains from one specimen sequenced in a study of Tregs in tolerant kidney transplant recipients. The repertoire was sequenced with immunoSEQ multiplex PCR; TCRdb's copy has only in-frame clones and lacks some. Among 70,000 to 95,000 clones listed, around 93% were seen once. The sequencing here drew on Tregs from blood, taken before the transplant. These receptors were collected from a human donor who received a combined kidney and bone marrow transplant.

This clone was found a few times. The V call is TRBV7-6, the J call TRBJ2-1; 7 nucleotides line up with TRBD1. Germline CDR1 reads SGHVS; CDR2 reads FNYEAQ. This CDR3 contains 15 residues. The trim removed 5 bases at V and 0 bases at J, leaving 4 bases unmatched. The CDR3: CASSRDRDSYNEQFF. CDR3 nucleotides: TGTGCCAGCAGCCGTGACAGGGACTCCTACAATGAGCAGTTCTTC.

The table lists this clone with a count of one. J is TRBJ2-1 and V is TRBV6-5, with 7 nucleotides matching TRBD2. Germline values: CDR1 MNHEY, CDR2 SVGAGI. This CDR3 has 12 amino acids. Trimming took 9 bases from V and 10 from J; bases not matched to a gene: 9. CDR3 coding DNA: TGTGCCAGTAAAGCGGGATTCGGGGAGCAGTTCTTC. Protein product: CASKAGFGEQFF.

V and J are TRBV10-3 and TRBJ1-2; TRBD1 might be the D (5 bases). Trimming took 3 bases from V and 4 from J, leaving 15 bases between them. CDR3 length: 15 residues. Germline V CDR1 and CDR2: ENHRY, SYGVKD. CDR3 DNA: TGTGCCATCAGTGACCATCTCCCAGGGCTCTATGGCTACACCTTC. Translation gives CAISDHLPGLYGYTF.

This chain uses TRBV5-1 with TRBJ1-3; D is unclear. CDR3 size: 16 residues. Germline lookup yields CDR1 SGHRS and CDR2 YFSETQ. V shed 0 bases and J shed 2 bases, with 12 bases lying between them. This CDR3 is CASSLAPGYAGNTIYF. DNA of the CDR3: TGCGCCAGCAGCTTGGCCCCCGGGTACGCTGGAAACACCATATATTTT.

This clone was seen more than once but under ten times. The chain employs TRBV7-3 and TRBJ1-2, with 7 bases fitting TRBD1. Unmatched junction bases numbered 7, after V lost 5 bases and J lost 7 bases. This CDR3 spans 13 amino acids. Germline V gives CDR1 SGHTA, CDR2 FQGTGA. In DNA form, the CDR3 reads TGTGCCAGCAGCCCAGGGGGGGGCCTTGGCTACACCTTC. Protein sequence: CASSPGGGLGYTF.

The chain uses TRBV28 and TRBJ1-5, with 8 bases aligning to TRBD1. Germline CDR1 MDHEN, CDR2 SYDVKM. CDR3 length: 15 amino acids. Germline trimming cut 5 bases from V and 4 bases from J; bases unmatched to any gene: 7. The CDR3 here is CASSRQGPWNQPQHF. CDR3 in DNA: TGTGCCAGCAGTCGACAGGGGCCGTGGAATCAGCCCCAGCATTTT.

The chain combines TRBV19 with TRBJ1-5, with a weak D call TRBD1 (6 bases). CDR3 length: 12 amino acids. V lost 8 bases and J lost 9, with 14 bases in between. CDR1 is LNHDA and CDR2 is SQIVND in the germline V gene (reference sequence). CDR3 DNA: TGTGCCAGTCGACCAGGAGGGGGGCCCCAGCATTTT. Translation gives CASRPGGGPQHF.

V gene TRBV18 combines with J gene TRBJ2-7; D is perhaps TRBD1 (5 bases). CDR1 is KGHSH, CDR2 LQKENI, per germline. V was pared by 6 bases and J by 4 bases, with 16 bases between. There are 14 residues in the CDR3. CDR3 bases: TGTGCCAGCTCCAGAGACAGTCTCACTTACGAGCAGTACTTC. Its translation: CASSRDSLTYEQYF. The entire variable domain, with the rest obtained from reference TRBV18 and TRBJ2-7, is as follows: NAGVMQNPRHLVRRRGQEARLRCSPMKGHSHVYWYRQLPEEGLKFMVYLQKENIIDESGMPKERFSAEFPKEGPSILRIQQVVRGDSAAYFCASSRDSLTYEQYFGPGTRLTVT.